The 12 T cell receptor beta chains below were found in one sample sequenced in a study of T cells of healthy individuals. TCRdb re-called the 5' RACE reads through MiXCR, storing one row per CDR3 protein. The sample carries around 98,000 distinct CDR3 sequences, approximately 15% recorded once. The receptor source for this set is a human donor in good health.

This clonotype was seen more than once but under ten times. The junction and the germline gene differ at one end; a read error may be behind it. The chain uses TRBV7-7 and TRBJ2-1; D is possibly TRBD2 (5 bases). Germline CDR1 reads SSHAT; CDR2 reads FNYEAQ (reference sequence). CDR3 length equals 13 residues. The DNA for the CDR3 is TGTGCTAGCAGCTTAGACGTGGAGGATGAGCAGTTCTTC. Residues: CASSLDVEDEQFF.

There are a few counts of this clonotype. The genes are TRBV12-3 or TRBV12-4 and TRBJ1-6, with TRBD1 identical over 9 bases. The CDR3 has 16 residues. V lost 6 bases to trimming and J lost 6 bases; unmatched junction nucleotides: 9. For the CDR3, the DNA is TGTGCCAGCAGAAGGGACAGGGCTCCGACTAATTCACCCCTCCACTTT. It specifies CASRRDRAPTNSPLHF.

This clonotype has more than one count but fewer than ten. The rearrangement links TRBV2 to TRBJ2-7; D ambiguous. The V and J ends lost 5 bases and 3 bases respectively, with 8 bases between them. Germline loops: CDR1 SNHLY, CDR2 FYNNEI. The CDR3 is 12 amino acids. CDR3 region: CASSTLIYEQYF. The CDR3 DNA reads TGTGCCAGCAGTACCCTTATCTACGAGCAGTACTTC.

This clonotype was seen more than once but under ten times. The CDR3 reads CASSLLPGEYEQYF. In DNA, the CDR3 is TGTGCCAGCAGTTTGCTTCCGGGAGAGTACGAGCAGTACTTC. The chain employs TRBV28 and TRBJ2-7; D possibly corresponds to TRBD2 (6 bases). CDR1 MDHEN and CDR2 SYDVKM come from the germline V gene. This CDR3 spans 14 amino acids. The V gene lost 3 bases and the J gene lost 4 bases, with 13 bases spanning the gap.

The chain joins TRBV2 to TRBJ2-7, with a weak D call TRBD1 (6 bases). Germline assignment: CDR1 SNHLY and CDR2 FYNNEI. The CDR3 spans 14 residues. The V and J ends lost 2 bases and 6 bases respectively, with 14 bases between them. The CDR3 loop reads CASSELGGYGEQYF. The CDR3 DNA is TGTGCCAGCAGTGAATTAGGGGGTTATGGCGAGCAGTACTTC.

The genes are TRBV30 and TRBJ1-1; D unresolved. V gave up 4 bases and J gave up 3 bases, with 6 bases separating them. This CDR3 region has 11 residues. The germline CDR1 and CDR2 sequences are GTSNPN and SVGIG (reference sequence). The chain's CDR3 is CAWMSYTEAFF. CDR3 DNA sequence: TGTGCCTGGATGTCGTACACTGAAGCTTTCTTT.

This clonotype was observed many times. The chain employs TRBV20-1 and TRBJ2-5, with D unresolved. CDR1 DFQATT and CDR2 SNEGSKA come from the germline V gene (reference sequence). Trimming pared 3 bases from V and 5 bases from J, leaving 10 bases between. There are 12 residues in the CDR3. This chain's CDR3 is CSASRPAETQYF. As DNA, the CDR3 is TGCAGTGCTAGCAGACCGGCGGAGACCCAGTACTTC.

This clonotype appeared a few times. V is TRBV7-2 and J is TRBJ2-2; D possibly uses TRBD1 or TRBD2 (5 bases each). Germline V CDR1 and CDR2: SGHTA, FQGNSA. Trimming took off 4 bases at V and 8 bases at J, with 17 bases between the two ends. The CDR3 extends over 15 amino acids. The CDR3 nucleotides are TGTGCCAGCAGCTCGACGAGGGGAGCAGGGGGGGAGCTGTTTTTT. Protein: CASSSTRGAGGELFF.

Many counts were recorded for this clonotype. The J gene is TRBJ2-1, the V gene TRBV7-2; D is perhaps TRBD1 (6 bases). The CDR3 extends over 14 amino acids. With 3 bases removed from V and 9 bases from J, the gap between germline ends came to 15 bases. Germline assignment: CDR1 SGHTA and CDR2 FQGNSA. CDR3 residues: CASSFLSRGIEQFF. As DNA, the CDR3 is TGTGCCAGCAGCTTCCTCAGCAGGGGAATTGAGCAGTTCTTC.

By sample fraction, this clonotype is medium-sized. This sequence joins TRBV28 and TRBJ2-3; 7 bases are shared with TRBD1. Germline lookup yields CDR1 MDHEN and CDR2 SYDVKM. J was trimmed by 1 base and V by 6 bases; bases with no gene match: 4. The CDR3 totals 14 residues. The CDR3 here is CASSRDSRTDTQYF. The CDR3 DNA reads as TGTGCCAGCAGCAGGGACAGCCGCACAGATACGCAGTATTTT.

In this sample, this clonotype turned up a few times. The rearrangement links TRBV5-1 to TRBJ2-1; D unresolved. This CDR3 comprises 14 residues. Germline assignment: CDR1 SGHRS and CDR2 YFSETQ. V lost 0 bases and J lost 7, with 11 bases in between. CDR3 coding DNA: TGCGCCAGCAGCTTGGCCGAAAGGGATAATGAGCAGTTCTTC. It specifies CASSLAERDNEQFF. The variable domain in full, with the rest retrieved from reference TRBV5-1 and TRBJ2-1, is KAGVTQTPRYLIKTRGQQVTLSCSPISGHRSVSWYQQTPGQGLQFLFEYFSETQRNKGNFPGRFSGRQFSNSRSEMNVSTLELGDSALYLCASSLAERDNEQFFGPGTRLTVL.

As to this clonotype: The conserved closing phenylalanine or tryptophan is absent in this CDR3, likely reflecting a read error. This chain links TRBV6-2 or TRBV6-3 with TRBJ2-7; 12 positions match TRBD2. The V gene end was trimmed by 7 bases and the J gene end by 6 bases; junction bases not matched to a gene: 13. Germline CDR1 reads MNHEY; CDR2 reads SVGEGT. CDR3 length: 16 amino acids. DNA for the CDR3: TGTGCCAGCAAAAAACGACTAGCGGGAGCAGGAGGCGAGCAGTACTAC. Amino acids: CASKKRLAGAGGEQYY.